This TCR beta chain was sequenced in a study of blood T cells in healthy people across ages. The study recruited healthy Caucasian donors from Russia who were aged about 6 to 100. With each sample, at least 5 micrograms of total RNA were extracted. About this clonotype: Its matching antigen is unknown.

Study outcomes and limitations: A strong correlation was found between TCR beta diversity and the percentage of naive T cells.

For the second PCR, which ran for roughly 7 to 11 cycles, a sample-barcoded 5' primer and a J-beta primer mix were used. Each cDNA molecule, via a template-switch adaptor with 12 random nucleotides, was tagged. TCRdb independently ran MiXCR on the 5' RACE reads; one entry per CDR3 protein. The sample consists of 780,000 or so distinct CDR3 sequences, 53% of them appearing once. The sequenced sample was blood. This sequence was found in a man of 80 years or more in good health.

CDR3 DNA: TGTGCCAGCAGTTCGACACAGGGGCCCGGGGAGCTGTTTTTT. Amino acid sequence: CASSSTQGPGELFF. The rearrangement joins TRBV6-5 to TRBJ2-2; 7 bases align to TRBD1. Losses at the gene ends were 4 bases for V and 6 bases for J; bases not matched to a gene: 5. The CDR3 sequence is 14 residues long. Per germline, CDR1 MNHEY and CDR2 SVGAGI.